The T cell receptor (beta chain) described here comes from a study of T-cell reconstitution after alpha-beta-depleted transplantation in children. V was cut by 2 bases and J by 4 bases, with 15 bases left in between. The V gene's germline CDR1 is MNHEY and CDR2 SVGAGI. This CDR3 is 15 amino acids long. Notes on the study in general: One year after transplant, T-cell counts and diversity came mostly from newly produced T cells.

As to this clonotype: Its antigen is still unknown.

Unique molecular identifiers were used to barcode this TCRbeta library. TCRdb fed the PCR reads into MiXCR, producing one record per CDR3 protein. The table includes 700,000 to 950,000 distinct CDR3 sequences, about 15% detected once. This chain connects TRBV6-5 to TRBJ2-7; the D is unclear. The source was PBMCs, mostly from graft donor cells, collected 360 days after TCRalphabeta/CD19-depleted stem cell transplant. The TCR comes from a male patient between 10 and 17 years old who had a stem cell transplant for acute lymphoblastic leukemia, so the T cells may come from the graft donor. The CDR3 reads CASSYGWLSPYEQYF. In DNA, the CDR3 is TGTGCCAGCAGTTACGGTTGGCTCTCCCCTTACGAGCAGTACTTC.